This T cell receptor beta chain was recovered during a study of shared clonotypes between healthy human individuals (TCRdb year 2020). Describing the broader study: The cohort included three men and two women between 18 and 49 years of age. Different laboratories and diverse techniques were used to prepare libraries and sequence TCR repertoires, to increase sequencing depth and limit assay-specific biases. To estimate repertoire size and how much clonotypes are shared between individuals, the study performed deep sequencing of blood TCR repertoires from 4 to 6 healthy adults. Per donor, leukapheresis produced somewhere between about 0.94 and 10 billion PBMCs. Per donor, three plates each were used for CD4 naive and CD4 memory, two for CD8 naive, and one for CD8 memory. General findings and caveats noted by the study authors: Incomplete sequencing was indicated by rarefaction of sorted-subset datasets, despite the large sequencing depth. Pairwise subsampling led to the expectation that sequencing depth would affect the degree of clonotype sharing among donors. Sharing across a few donors was observed for 5% to 6.5% of naive CD4, less than 4% of naive CD8, 2.3% of memory CD4, and roughly 0.4% of memory CD8 clonotypes. Naive subsets generally had larger estimated clonotype richness than memory subsets. The genetic and exposure-history diversity represented was limited by the small number of donors. Compared with non-shared clonotypes, the clonotypes found in all four sorted-subset donors had higher generation probabilities. Only blood was sampled, and tissue TCR repertoires likely differ from those in blood.

CD8 naive samples consisted of CD45RO-negative cells that were positively selected for CCR7, yielding a CD45RA+CCR7+ population without TemRA cells. Donors were healthy HIV-negative adults with no recently reported acute infections or vaccinations. Every donor was a Caucasian adult living in Nashville, Tennessee, USA. After blood collection by leukapheresis, PBMCs were isolated using Ficoll-Histopaque density gradient centrifugation and then cryopreserved in the vapor phase of liquid nitrogen. Analytical flow cytometry was used to check the purity and quantity of every magnetically sorted T cell population. Genomic DNA was isolated from each sorted fraction and quantified by UV absorbance on a Nanodrop 2000c. TCR CDR3 regions were amplified from genomic DNA by multiplex PCR using the deep immunoSEQ assay. Extracted genomic DNA from each cell subset was distributed evenly across all wells of several immunoSEQ 96-well plates, and each plate was treated as a replicate. For sorted subsets, roughly 200 ng genomic DNA, equal to tens of thousands of T cell genomes, was loaded into each replicate PCR. Purified libraries were measured with a Qubit 3.0 fluorometer, size-checked on a Bioanalyzer 2100, and measured again with the KAPA Library Quantification kit. Each immunoSEQ 96-well plate was sequenced on its own single-read 150-cycle Illumina NextSeq 550 flow cell. Turning to the authors' computational methods: The immunoSEQ output contained only junctional sequences without quality scores, so filtering could not match that applied to full-length reads. To assign V/J genes and CDR3, sequences were annotated against IMGT germline references using PyIR, a Python wrapper for IgBLAST v1.9. Reads were filtered out if the reads had weak V/J assignments (E-value above 1e-6), no CDR3, stop codons, out-of-frame junctions, or ambiguous translated residues. V3J clonotypes were defined as sequences sharing the same inferred V gene, J gene, and CDR3 amino acid sequence. The percentage overlap between two repertoires was calculated by dividing the number of shared unique clonotypes by the size of the smaller repertoire. Three approaches were used to assess repertoire richness: RTK rarefaction, the Chao1 estimator, and Recon v2.1 estimates of unobserved clonotypes. OLGA was used to compute generation probabilities for all TCRbeta clonotypes that the gDNA method yielded from a handful of donors. Drawn from immuneACCESS, this table holds only the in-frame rearrangements with V and J called that TCRdb kept. Clones are partly lost; checked studies trace under half to an unresolved V gene and leave the rest unexplained. The DNA was the basis for D and trimming; V, J and clone size are from that table. The sample table lists around 2.1 million clones, roughly 91% of them with a count of one. Clones ranked in the top ten supply 1.5% to 2% of the sample.

As encoded in the germline V gene, CDR1 is SNHLY while CDR2 is FYNNEI. There are 13 amino acids in the CDR3, from cysteine to phenylalanine inclusive. The retained sequence is limited to the CDR3, 39 bases, with the frame set at the first base. Trimming costs V 10 bases and J 7 bases, and their ends lie 14 bases apart. On this clone: The specificity of this receptor is unknown. No qualities accompany the bases; no much larger clone lies one base away.

The sample consisted of naive CD8+ T cells from PBMCs. The sample's cell subset or site label, in plain terms: CD45RA+CCR7+. The receptor comes from a man younger than 35 in good health. Some clones in this sample may be carry-over from other donors' samples. The chain was built from TRBV2 and TRBJ1-6; TRBD1 might be the D gene, on 5 matching bases. The DNA reads as follows: TGTGCCATTAGGGGTCCGCGCAATTCACCCCTCCACTTT. Its amino acids are CAIRGPRNSPLHF.